One and the same sample provided the 12 T cell receptor beta chains below, sequenced in a study of human T cells and chemical hapten exposure. Documented time point: patch test 2, 6 weeks after DPC sensitization. Documented treatment: therapeutic diphenylcyclopropenone sensitization with weekly scalp DPC. TCRdb passed the RACE reads through MiXCR, listing each CDR3 protein once. The data hold some 79,000 distinct CDR3 sequences, with around 9.3% observed a single time. The sequenced sample was whole blood, obtained in connection with sensitization to the hapten diphenylcyclopropenone (DPC). These receptors were collected from a woman aged 45-59 years with alopecia areata. Some clones in this sample may be carry-over from other donors' samples.

At least ten counts were recorded for this clonotype. This chain links TRBV19 with TRBJ2-1, with 7 positions matching TRBD2. The CDR3 is made up of 14 amino acids. Germline lookup yields CDR1 LNHDA and CDR2 SQIVND (reference sequence). With V trimmed by 11 bases and J by 0 bases, 7 bases remained unmatched. CDR3 sequence: CAAGGSSSYNEQFF. CDR3 DNA: TGTGCCGCAGGCGGGAGCAGCTCCTACAATGAGCAGTTCTTC.

As DNA, the CDR3 is TGTGCCAGCGGCCCTCGGACTGGGAAAGCCTTTAAGAACACCGGGGAGCTGTTTTTT. It codes for CASGPRTGKAFKNTGELFF. This chain joins TRBV12-3 or TRBV12-4 and TRBJ2-2; D is perhaps TRBD2 (5 bases). Trimming stripped 8 bases from V and 1 base from J, with 26 bases between. The CDR3 covers 19 residues.

Only a few counts were recorded for this clonotype. The chain uses TRBV3-1 and TRBJ2-3; either TRBD1 or TRBD2 may supply D (6 bases each). The CDR3 runs 15 residues. The V gene lost 3 bases and the J gene lost 3 bases, with 13 bases spanning the gap. CDR1 LGHDT and CDR2 YNNKEL come from the germline V gene (reference sequence). CDR3 DNA sequence: TGTGCCAGCAGCCATCCAATAGGGGGGACAGATACGCAGTATTTT. Amino acid sequence: CASSHPIGGTDTQYF.

Many counts were recorded for this clonotype. The rearrangement links TRBV2 to TRBJ1-1; D possibly corresponds to TRBD1 (5 bases). The CDR3 is 13 residues long. Looked up from germline, CDR1 is SNHLY and CDR2 is FYNNEI. Trimming stripped 4 bases from V and 1 base from J, with 7 bases between. The CDR3 region is CASSAQGNTEAFF. For the CDR3, the DNA is TGTGCCAGCAGTGCTCAGGGGAACACTGAAGCTTTCTTT.

A word on this clonotype: A much larger clone lies one base from this, so it may be a read error. The chain couples TRBV7-9 to TRBJ2-4; D not resolved. The V and J ends lost 0 bases and 9 bases respectively, with 15 bases between them. The CDR3 covers 15 residues. Germline V gene lookup returns CDR1 SEHNR and CDR2 FQNEAQ (reference sequence). The CDR3 nucleotides read TGTGCCAGCAGCTTAGCTCCACCTGAGGAAAGCATTCAGTACTTC. Its translation is CASSLAPPEESIQYF.

This clonotype was observed many times. The chain uses TRBV20-1 and TRBJ2-1; D gene ambiguous. CDR3 length: 12 amino acids. The V and J ends lost 6 bases and 8 bases respectively, with 14 bases between them. CDR1 and CDR2 from the germline V gene are DFQATT and SNEGSKA (reference sequence). CDR3 nucleotide sequence: TGCAGTGCCGAGCTAGTTTCCCATGAGCAGTTCTTC. Amino acids: CSAELVSHEQFF.

This clonotype showed up many times. The CDR3 DNA sequence: TGTGCCAGCAGCTCGTCCGGGACTAGCGGATACAATGAGCAGTTCTTC. Encoded protein: CASSSSGTSGYNEQFF. V gene TRBV11-3 combines with J gene TRBJ2-1, with TRBD2 identical over 11 bases. The CDR3 is 16 residues long. Trimming at V came to 4 bases and at J to 4 bases, leaving 6 bases not matched to a gene. Germline V CDR1 and CDR2: SGHNT, YENEEA.

V gene TRBV5-1 combines with J gene TRBJ2-7, with 10 bases aligning to TRBD2. Losses at the gene ends were 0 bases for V and 2 bases for J; bases not matched to a gene: 5. The germline gives CDR1 SGHRS, CDR2 YFSETQ. This CDR3 region has 16 residues. The CDR3 sequence is CASSLVLAGATYEQYF. The CDR3 DNA reads as TGCGCCAGCAGCTTGGTGCTAGCGGGAGCAACCTACGAGCAGTACTTC.

The sample holds a few counts of this clonotype. This chain joins TRBV28 and TRBJ2-2; D possibly corresponds to TRBD1 (6 bases). Trimming removed 6 bases at V and 1 base at J, with 9 bases between. Germline V CDR1 and CDR2: MDHEN, SYDVKM. The CDR3 runs 14 residues. The CDR3 loop is CASRPDRNTGELFF. CDR3 bases: TGTGCCAGCAGACCGGACAGGAACACCGGGGAGCTGTTTTTT.

J is TRBJ2-5 and V is TRBV5-4; the D gene is possibly TRBD1 (6 bases). The V end lost 0 bases, the J end lost 0 bases, and 9 bases lay between the germline ends. The CDR3 is 15 amino acids. Germline loops: CDR1 SGHNT, CDR2 YYREEE (reference sequence). The CDR3 nucleotides read TGTGCCAGCAGCTTGGCATCAGGGGACCAAGAGACCCAGTACTTC. Translated, it gives CASSLASGDQETQYF.

In this sample, this clonotype turned up a few times. V is TRBV5-1 and J is TRBJ2-7, with 8 bases identical to TRBD1. J gave up 2 bases and V 3 bases, and 4 bases lay outside the gene matches. The CDR3 is made up of 14 amino acids. Germline values: CDR1 SGHRS, CDR2 YFSETQ. The chain's CDR3 is CASSSRDRTYEQYF. The CDR3 bases are TGCGCCAGCAGCTCCCGGGACAGGACCTACGAGCAGTACTTC.

The CDR3: CASSLVDSYYEQYF. Written as DNA, the CDR3 is TGTGCCAGCAGCTTAGTCGACAGCTACTACGAGCAGTACTTC. The chain employs TRBV11-2 and TRBJ2-7; perhaps TRBD1 as D (5 bases). V lost 1 base and J lost 3, with 10 bases in between. The length of the CDR3 is 14 residues. In germline, CDR1 is SGHAT, CDR2 FQNNGV.